One sample yielded the 32 T cell receptor beta chains listed below, sequenced in a study of cytotoxic CD8 clonotypes in ibrutinib-treated CLL. Assay used: immunoSEQ multiplex PCR; TCRdb lists only in-frame clones, some missing. Seen here are hundreds of thousands of clones, more than 65% observed once, and the top ten hold approximately 6.3%. The specimen comprised PBMCs, sampled after 12 months of ibrutinib treatment. Receptor source: a human donor with chronic lymphocytic leukemia.

V gene TRBV5-8 combines with J gene TRBJ2-6, with D uncertain. The CDR3 length is 16 residues. The germline CDR1 and CDR2 sequences are SGHTS and YDEGEE. V was cut by 0 bases and J by 0 bases, with 7 bases left in between. The CDR3 sequence: CASSLGPASGANVLTF. The DNA for the CDR3 is TGTGCCAGCAGCTTGGGACCGGCCTCTGGGGCCAACGTCCTGACTTTC.

This clone was seen just once. The V and J genes are TRBV4-3 and TRBJ1-3; 7 nucleotides agree with TRBD1. Germline CDR1 LGHNA, CDR2 YSLEER. CDR3 length: 15 residues. J lost 4 bases, V lost 5 bases, and 8 bases had no gene match. This CDR3 is CASSSRIQGGNTIYF. DNA for the CDR3: TGCGCCAGCAGCTCTCGAATACAGGGGGGAAACACCATATATTTT.

This clone was seen a few times. This sequence joins TRBV7-6 and TRBJ2-1; TRBD2 matches at 11 bases. V lost 0 bases and J lost 6; bases outside the gene matches: 7. From germline, CDR1 is SGHVS and CDR2 FNYEAQ. The CDR3 sequence is 17 residues long. The CDR3 loop reads CASSLAPAGTSGNEQFF. For the CDR3, the DNA is TGTGCCAGCAGCTTAGCCCCAGCCGGGACTAGCGGCAATGAGCAGTTCTTC.

The chain uses TRBV19 and TRBJ1-5; unclear D gene. Trimming shortened V by 6 bases and J by 4 bases, and 28 bases separated the two germline ends. CDR1 and CDR2 (germline): LNHDA, SQIVND (reference sequence). The CDR3 runs to 19 residues. As DNA, the CDR3 is TGTGCCAGTAGCGCTCTGGGTCTATGGGTTCGGCGAGGGAATCAGCCCCAGCATTTT. It is translated as CASSALGLWVRRGNQPQHF.

This clone turned up a few times. This sequence joins TRBV27 and TRBJ1-5; D may be TRBD1 (5 bases). Germline CDR1 reads MNHEY; CDR2 reads SMNVEV (reference sequence). V was trimmed by 0 bases and J by 5 bases, leaving 8 bases between them. This CDR3 has 14 amino acids. This CDR3 reads CASSLSAGYQPQHF. CDR3 in DNA: TGTGCCAGCAGTTTATCGGCAGGGTATCAGCCCCAGCATTTT.

This clone was observed a few times. The V gene is TRBV15, the J gene TRBJ1-4; D might be TRBD1 (6 bases). Deletions cut 1 base from V and 0 bases from J, with 12 bases between. The CDR3 sequence is 17 residues long. Germline CDR1 reads LNHNV; CDR2 reads YYDKDF (reference sequence). This CDR3 is CATSRVGGLATNEKLFF. The CDR3 region has the DNA TGTGCCACCAGCAGAGTGGGGGGCCTCGCAACTAATGAAAAACTGTTTTTT.

The CDR3 coding sequence is TGTGCCAGCAGCTTGTATGGTTTCTACGAGCAGTACTTC. Protein product: CASSLYGFYEQYF. The chain couples TRBV5-6 to TRBJ2-7, with D uncertain. The length of the CDR3 is 13 residues. CDR1 and CDR2 (germline): SGHDT, YYEEEE. Trimming pared 1 base from V and 3 bases from J, leaving 8 bases between.

This clone was seen a single time. This sequence joins TRBV19 and TRBJ2-1, with TRBD1 matching 9 bases. This CDR3 contains 13 residues. The junction had 4 bases not matched to a gene; V was cut back by 5 bases and J by 8 bases. In germline, CDR1 is LNHDA, CDR2 SQIVND (reference sequence). The CDR3 spells CASSLGQGYEQFF. The CDR3 DNA is TGTGCCAGTAGTTTGGGACAGGGCTATGAGCAGTTCTTC. Based on the CDR3 plus reference TRBV19 and TRBJ2-1, the full variable domain is DGGITQSPKYLFRKEGQNVTLSCEQNLNHDAMYWYRQDPGQGLRLIYYSQIVNDFQKGDIAEGYSVSREKKESFPLTVTSAQKNPTAFYLCASSLGQGYEQFFGPGTRLTVL.

This clone was found once. The V gene is TRBV27, the J gene TRBJ2-1, with D perhaps matching TRBD2 (6 bases). Germline values: CDR1 MNHEY, CDR2 SMNVEV (reference sequence). The CDR3 length is 13 residues. V was clipped by 8 bases and J by 6 bases, with 14 bases between them. CDR3 sequence reads: CASGRERGNEQFF. The CDR3 bases are TGTGCCAGCGGCCGGGAGAGGGGCAATGAGCAGTTCTTC.

The rearrangement uses TRBV6-1 and TRBJ2-2; D unclear. CDR3 size: 15 residues. CDR1 and CDR2 (germline): MNHNS, SASEGT. Trimming pared 4 bases from V and 1 base from J, leaving 10 bases between. Here the CDR3 reads CASSGAARNTGELFF. The CDR3, as DNA: TGTGCCAGCAGTGGGGCAGCTAGGAACACCGGGGAGCTGTTTTTT.

The gene calls are TRBV9 and TRBJ1-2; D ambiguous. CDR3 length: 17 residues. Deletions cut 0 bases from V and 6 bases from J, with 21 bases between. CDR1 is SGDLS, CDR2 YYNGEE, per germline. CDR3 loop: CASSVEGFTARPNGYTF. CDR3 nucleotides: TGTGCCAGCAGCGTAGAGGGTTTTACGGCCAGACCAAATGGCTACACCTTC.

The chain links TRBV21-1 to TRBJ2-5; the table's D call, TRBD1, has no DNA check behind it. TRBV21-1 is described as a pseudogene. The CDR3 spans 13 residues. CDR3 in amino acids: CASSPRDRETQYF. Written as DNA, the CDR3 is TGTGCCAGCAGCCCCAGGGACAGAGAGACCCAGTACTTC.

The chain uses TRBV5-1 and TRBJ1-1; no clear D gene. The CDR3 covers 15 residues. V lost 0 bases to trimming and J lost 0 bases, with 9 bases between them. The germline V gene encodes CDR1 SGHRS and CDR2 YFSETQ. DNA of the CDR3: TGCGCCAGCAGCTTGGGGGGTACAATGAACACTGAAGCTTTCTTT. This translates into CASSLGGTMNTEAFF.

A few counts support this clone. The chain uses TRBV6-4 and TRBJ1-1; D is perhaps TRBD1 (5 bases). V dropped 4 bases and J dropped 8 bases, with 17 bases sitting between them. Per the germline V gene, CDR1 is MRHNA and CDR2 is SNTAGT. CDR3 length: 14 amino acids. The CDR3 DNA reads as TGTGCCAGCAGTGTCGGCACTAACGAGGGGGAAGCTTTCTTT. It encodes CASSVGTNEGEAFF.

This clone has a handful of counts. The chain is built from TRBV25-1 and TRBJ1-2; D ambiguous. Germline-derived CDR1 and CDR2 are MGHDK and SYGVNS. V lost 6 bases and J lost 6, with 14 bases in between. This CDR3 has 13 amino acids. CDR3 coding DNA: TGTGCCAGCAGCCTGACTGGAAACCATGGCTACACCTTC. As protein: CASSLTGNHGYTF.

The J gene is TRBJ1-5, the V gene TRBV5-6; D is uncertain. Germline CDR1 SGHDT, CDR2 YYEEEE. There are 17 residues in the CDR3. The V and J ends lost 2 bases and 0 bases respectively, with 15 bases between them. The CDR3: CASSFSTGTYSNQPQHF. CDR3 sequence (DNA): TGTGCCAGCAGCTTTTCGACGGGAACTTATAGCAATCAGCCCCAGCATTTT.

The chain joins TRBV18 to TRBJ1-6; perhaps TRBD1 as D (5 bases). Germline V CDR1 and CDR2: KGHSH, LQKENI. The length of the CDR3 is 16 residues. V was clipped by 0 bases and J by 10 bases, with 16 bases between them. Here the CDR3 DNA reads TGTGCCAGCTCACCACCGGGGGGTCAGCGGGGATCACCCCTCCACTTT. The encoded protein is CASSPPGGQRGSPLHF.

V and J are TRBV7-8 and TRBJ2-7; 9 nucleotides agree with TRBD1. The germline CDR1 and CDR2 sequences are SGHVS and FQNEAQ. V was pared by 5 bases and J by 5 bases, with 4 bases of the junction left unmatched. The CDR3 contains 13 residues. CDR3 in amino acids: CASSQDRGDEQYF. CDR3 nucleotides: TGTGCCAGCAGCCAGGACAGGGGCGACGAGCAGTACTTC. Full variable domain (rest looked up from reference TRBV7-8 and TRBJ2-7): GAGVSQSPRYKVAKRGQDVALRCDPISGHVSLFWYQQALGQGPEFLTYFQNEAQLDKSGLPSDRFFAERPEGSVSTLKIQRTQQEDSAVYLCASSQDRGDEQYFGPGTRLTVT.

The rearrangement links TRBV2 to TRBJ1-4; possibly TRBD1 for D (5 bases). V was clipped by 7 bases and J by 5 bases, with 17 bases between them. Germline lookup yields CDR1 SNHLY and CDR2 FYNNEI. The CDR3 loop spans 15 amino acids. The CDR3 protein is CASTVDRHRNEKLFF. DNA of the CDR3: TGTGCCAGCACCGTGGACCGGCACAGGAATGAAAAACTGTTTTTT.

This chain uses TRBV27 with TRBJ2-7; weak D call: TRBD1 (6 bases). Germline CDR1 and CDR2: MNHEY and SMNVEV (reference sequence). Trimming took off 5 bases at V and 6 bases at J, with 14 bases between the two ends. The CDR3 contains 13 residues. The CDR3 region has the DNA TGTGCCAGCAGTCCCGCCACAGGGCCCGAGCAGTACTTC. Protein product: CASSPATGPEQYF.

The rearrangement uses TRBV30 and TRBJ2-3; D remains ambiguous. Trimming left V 3 bases short and J 3 bases short, with 16 bases between. From germline, CDR1 is GTSNPN and CDR2 SVGIG (reference sequence). The CDR3 length is 15 residues. CDR3 protein: CAWRSGRISTDTQYF. Written as DNA, the CDR3 is TGTGCCTGGAGGTCTGGCCGGATAAGTACAGATACGCAGTATTTT.

The chain has TRBV5-1 and TRBJ2-7; 10 bases agree with TRBD1. Trimming at V came to 4 bases and at J to 2 bases, leaving 12 bases not matched to a gene. Germline V gene sequence: CDR1 SGHRS, CDR2 YFSETQ. CDR3 length equals 17 residues. The CDR3 coding sequence is TGCGCCAGCAGCCACCGGGACAGGGGTCCTCCTACCTACGAGCAGTACTTC. It specifies CASSHRDRGPPTYEQYF.

The V call is TRBV11-3, the J call TRBJ2-5; D unresolved. The V gene's germline CDR1 is SGHNT and CDR2 YENEEA. V was cut by 2 bases and J by 1 base, with 5 bases left in between. There are 13 residues in the CDR3. The chain's CDR3 is CASSLRVQETQYF. DNA for the CDR3: TGTGCCAGCAGCTTAAGAGTCCAAGAGACCCAGTACTTC.

The chain is built from TRBV29-1 and TRBJ1-4; 7 bases align to TRBD1. V shed 1 base, J shed 3 bases, and the junction held 8 bases outside the gene matches. The germline V gene has CDR1 SQVTM and CDR2 ANQGSEA. This CDR3 is built from 16 residues. CDR3: CSVEGVGGTANEKLFF. The CDR3 coding sequence is TGCAGCGTTGAAGGGGTAGGGGGCACTGCTAATGAAAAACTGTTTTTT. Full variable domain (outside the CDR3, taken from reference TRBV29-1 and TRBJ1-4): SAVISQKPSRDICQRGTSLTIQCQVDSQVTMMFWYRQQPGQSLTLIATANQGSEATYESGFVIDKFPISRPNLTFSTLTVSNMSPEDSSIYLCSVEGVGGTANEKLFFGSGTQLSVL.

This chain connects TRBV2 to TRBJ1-5; TRBD1 might be the D (5 bases). Germline values: CDR1 SNHLY, CDR2 FYNNEI. Trimming took off 7 bases at V and 4 bases at J, with 8 bases between the two ends. This CDR3 comprises 12 residues. The CDR3 DNA sequence: TGTGCCAGCACTGCAGGGAATCAGCCCCAGCATTTT. Amino acids: CASTAGNQPQHF.

The gene calls are TRBV15 and TRBJ2-7; TRBD1 is a possible D gene (6 bases). Germline values: CDR1 LNHNV, CDR2 YYDKDF (reference sequence). The CDR3 runs 16 residues. The ends were cut back, 2 bases at V and 0 bases at J, with 14 bases in the middle. The CDR3 DNA follows: TGTGCCACCAGCAGAACTTTAACAGGGACCTCCTACGAGCAGTACTTC. Amino acid sequence: CATSRTLTGTSYEQYF. Using reference TRBV15 and TRBJ2-7 for the parts outside the CDR3, the full variable domain is DAMVIQNPRYQVTQFGKPVTLSCSQTLNHNVMYWYQQKSSQAPKLLFHYYDKDFNNEADTPDNFQSRRPNTSFCFLDIRSPGLGDTAMYLCATSRTLTGTSYEQYFGPGTRLTVT.

In its sample, this clone was seen many times. This rearrangement joins TRBV29-1 to TRBJ2-7; D possibly matches TRBD1 or TRBD2 (5 bases each). This CDR3 is 14 amino acids long. V was shortened by 7 bases and J by 5 bases, with 21 bases between the two germline ends. CDR1 and CDR2 (germline): SQVTM, ANQGSEA. The CDR3 nucleotides read TGCAGCGCCTCTAGAGGGGACCAAAGAAACGAGCAGTACTTC. It translates to CSASRGDQRNEQYF.

The rearrangement links TRBV19 to TRBJ2-5; possibly TRBD1 or TRBD2 for D (5 bases each). Trimming pared 5 bases from V and 5 bases from J, leaving 12 bases between. The CDR3 loop spans 13 amino acids. Per germline, CDR1 LNHDA and CDR2 SQIVND (reference sequence). The CDR3: CASSPGLPETQYF. Written as DNA, the CDR3 is TGTGCCAGTAGTCCGGGGCTTCCGGAGACCCAGTACTTC.

This chain links TRBV9 with TRBJ1-1, with D unresolved. Per germline, CDR1 SGDLS and CDR2 YYNGEE. The CDR3 extends over 16 amino acids. Trimming shortened V by 0 bases and J by 0 bases, and 12 bases separated the two germline ends. DNA of the CDR3: TGTGCCAGCAGCGTAGCGCGAGAGGCTATGAACACTGAAGCTTTCTTT. Translated, it gives CASSVAREAMNTEAFF.

The chain recombines TRBV2 with TRBJ2-7; D is unresolved. CDR1 SNHLY and CDR2 FYNNEI come from the germline V gene. CDR3 size: 13 residues. V lost 6 bases and J lost 2, with 11 bases in between. The CDR3 nucleotides read TGTGCCAGCAGAGCCGGGTCCGCCTACGAGCAGTACTTC. Protein: CASRAGSAYEQYF.

The chain combines TRBV6-5 with TRBJ2-7; D gene ambiguous. V shed 5 bases and J shed 3 bases, with 11 bases lying between them. Per the germline V gene, CDR1 is MNHEY and CDR2 is SVGAGI. This CDR3 region has 13 residues. The CDR3: CASSRPLSYEQYF. DNA of the CDR3: TGTGCCAGCAGTCGCCCACTTAGCTACGAGCAGTACTTC.

The chain links TRBV19 to TRBJ1-2; 10 nucleotides agree with TRBD1. This CDR3 is 16 amino acids long. V lost 3 bases, J lost 5 bases, and 9 bases stayed unmatched. CDR1 and CDR2 (germline): LNHDA, SQIVND (reference sequence). The CDR3 sequence: CASSISTGGAGYGYTF. The CDR3 DNA reads as TGTGCCAGTAGTATTTCGACAGGGGGCGCCGGGTATGGCTACACCTTC.